The text below deals with one T cell receptor beta chain. The antigen is not known. This sample was taken from a study of T cells in Graves' hyperthyroidism and ophthalmopathy. Study-wide results and limits: Also found in blood were most expanded thyroid clonotypes above 0.001. Through a model of 13 V-J features, ophthalmopathy was separated from stable hyperthyroidism.

What was amplified from RNA transcripts were TCR beta CDR3 regions. In the first-round RT-PCR of the TCR CDR3, the HTBI primer set was used. TCRdb independently ran MiXCR on the multiplex PCR reads; one entry per CDR3 protein. The sample lists over 500,000 distinct CDR3 sequences; roughly 15% were seen once. Germline V gene lookup returns CDR1 SQVTM and CDR2 ANQGSEA. Trimming removed 4 bases at V and 5 bases at J, with 9 bases between. This CDR3 has 11 residues. This TCR was recovered from a woman aged 40-49 years with Graves' hyperthyroidism. Sample: blood. The J gene is TRBJ2-7, the V gene TRBV29-1; no definite D call. The CDR3 nucleotides read TGCAGCGTTGGTGGTAACAACGAGCAGTACTTC. This gives the protein CSVGGNNEQYF.